One and the same sample provided the 25 T cell receptor beta chains below, sequenced in a study of OX40 agonist ivuxolimab in advanced cancers. Only in-frame clones appear in the TCRdb table, and some are missing; sequencing was by immunoSEQ multiplex PCR. The sample holds about 73,000 clones, approximately 92% seen once. The material was CD4+ or CD8+ T cells sorted from blood, obtained in a trial of the OX40 agonist ivuxolimab. These receptors were collected from an adult with an advanced solid tumor such as melanoma, head and neck, liver or kidney cancer.

The V call is TRBV5-5, the J call TRBJ2-1; TRBD2 matches 9 bases. The CDR3 covers 13 residues. The V segment lost 3 bases and the J segment 14 bases; nucleotides outside the gene matches: 9. The germline gives CDR1 SGHKS, CDR2 YYEKEE (reference sequence). CDR3 bases: TGTGCCAGCAGCTGGGTAGCGGGAGAGAGAGAGTTCTTC. Its translation: CASSWVAGEREFF.

The CDR3 region has the DNA TGCAGCACTACTAGCGGAACCCTCCAAGAGACCCAGTACTTC. Amino acids: CSTTSGTLQETQYF. The chain couples TRBV29-1 to TRBJ2-5, with TRBD2 matching over 8 bases. Germline values: CDR1 SQVTM, CDR2 ANQGSEA. The CDR3 has 14 amino acids. The V and J ends lost 8 bases and 1 base, in that order; junction bases with no gene match: 9. Supplemented by reference TRBV29-1 and TRBJ2-5, the full variable domain reads SAVISQKPSRDICQRGTSLTIQCQVDSQVTMMFWYRQQPGQSLTLIATANQGSEATYESGFVIDKFPISRPNLTFSTLTVSNMSPEDSSIYLCSTTSGTLQETQYFGPGTRLLVL.

This rearrangement joins TRBV7-9 to TRBJ2-5; no definite D call. V lost 2 bases and J 5 bases, leaving 3 bases between the germline ends. This CDR3 has 11 residues. From germline, CDR1 is SEHNR and CDR2 FQNEAQ (reference sequence). CDR3 in amino acids: CASSLPETQYF. CDR3 DNA sequence: TGTGCCAGCAGCTTACCGGAGACCCAGTACTTC.

The chain combines TRBV2 with TRBJ2-7; tentative D call: TRBD2 (6 bases). V was cut by 7 bases and J by 0 bases, with 13 bases left in between. Germline V gene data show CDR1 as SNHLY and CDR2 as FYNNEI. The length of the CDR3 is 14 residues. The CDR3 spells CASMEGLPSYEQYF. For the CDR3, the DNA is TGTGCCAGCATGGAGGGACTTCCCTCCTACGAGCAGTACTTC.

V is TRBV4-3 and J is TRBJ1-5; the D gene is possibly TRBD1 (5 bases). Germline V CDR1 and CDR2: LGHNA, YSLEER. This CDR3 contains 15 residues. Trimming removed 6 bases from V and 6 bases from J, with 18 bases in between. The CDR3 DNA is TGCGCCAGCAGTCATGACCTTGGGGCTGGTCAGCCCCAGCATTTT. This codes for CASSHDLGAGQPQHF.

This clone was observed a single time. The chain combines TRBV28 with TRBJ2-6; D is tentatively TRBD1 or TRBD2 (6 bases each). In germline, CDR1 is MDHEN, CDR2 SYDVKM. The V and J ends lost 10 bases and 2 bases respectively, with 12 bases between them. The CDR3 consists of 14 residues. CDR3 DNA: TGTGCCACCGACAGGAGGGCTGGGGCCAACGTCCTGACTTTC. Translation: CATDRRAGANVLTF.

The genes are TRBV30 and TRBJ2-5; 9 positions agree with TRBD2. CDR3 size: 15 residues. Per the germline V gene, CDR1 is GTSNPN and CDR2 is SVGIG (reference sequence). J was trimmed by 2 bases and V by 0 bases; bases with no gene match: 4. The CDR3 region is CAWSVPSGAQETQYF. The CDR3 DNA is TGTGCCTGGAGTGTACCTAGCGGGGCTCAAGAGACCCAGTACTTC.

The chain combines TRBV18 with TRBJ2-5; TRBD2 aligns across 8 bases. CDR3 size: 15 residues. The germline CDR1 and CDR2 sequences are KGHSH and LQKENI. The V and J ends lost 3 bases and 4 bases, in that order; junction bases with no gene match: 7. The CDR3 reads CASSPVAGLGETQYF. The CDR3 nucleotides read TGTGCCAGCTCACCGGTAGCGGGACTGGGAGAGACCCAGTACTTC.

This chain links TRBV20-1 with TRBJ1-1; no definite D call. The CDR3 totals 11 residues. Trimming stripped 6 bases from V and 3 bases from J, with 8 bases between. Germline CDR1 is DFQATT and CDR2 is SNEGSKA (reference sequence). The CDR3 loop reads CSAEKDTEAFF. The CDR3 region has the DNA TGCAGTGCCGAAAAGGACACTGAAGCTTTCTTT.

The genes are TRBV5-6 and TRBJ1-1; D not resolved. V was cut by 2 bases and J by 7 bases, with 9 bases left in between. This CDR3 spans 12 amino acids. The germline V gene encodes CDR1 SGHDT and CDR2 YYEEEE. The CDR3, as DNA: TGTGCCAGCAGCTTCGCCTGGGGTGAAGCTTTCTTT. Translated, it gives CASSFAWGEAFF.

V gene TRBV7-9 combines with J gene TRBJ1-5; a possible D gene is TRBD1 (6 bases). Trimming stripped 3 bases from V and 8 bases from J, with 11 bases between. This CDR3 has 13 residues. The germline CDR1 and CDR2 sequences are SEHNR and FQNEAQ (reference sequence). CDR3 protein: CASSFTGKEPQHF. CDR3 nucleotides: TGTGCCAGCAGCTTTACAGGGAAGGAGCCCCAGCATTTT.

The rearrangement joins TRBV19 to TRBJ2-2, with a weak D call TRBD1 (6 bases). The V gene lost 3 bases and the J gene lost 5 bases, with 16 bases spanning the gap. Germline assignment: CDR1 LNHDA and CDR2 SQIVND (reference sequence). The length of the CDR3 is 16 residues. Here the CDR3 DNA reads TGTGCCAGTAGTATCTGGGCACAGGGTAGGACCGGGGAGCTGTTTTTT. Its protein is CASSIWAQGRTGELFF.

In regard to this clone: The same CDR3 arises from other DNA sequences in this sample as well. The chain couples TRBV5-4 to TRBJ2-3, with 9 bases identical to TRBD1. Germline V gives CDR1 SGHNT, CDR2 YYREEE (reference sequence). J was trimmed by 6 bases and V by 5 bases; bases with no gene match: 10. CDR3 length equals 15 residues. The CDR3: CASRGTGLLTDTQYF. For the CDR3, the DNA is TGTGCCAGCAGAGGGACAGGGCTTCTCACGGATACGCAGTATTTT.

The chain has TRBV6-1 and TRBJ2-4, with 8 bases aligning to TRBD1. The J segment lost 14 bases and the V segment lost 2 bases, leaving 8 bases of the junction unmatched. Germline CDR1 reads MNHNS; CDR2 reads SASEGT. CDR3 length: 13 residues. DNA for the CDR3: TGTGCCAGCAGTGAATCACAGGGGGTTAGGGAGTACTTC. Protein product: CASSESQGVREYF.

This clone was seen just once. The rearrangement joins TRBV19 to TRBJ2-7; D is unresolved. Germline assignment: CDR1 LNHDA and CDR2 SQIVND (reference sequence). V was clipped by 3 bases and J by 2 bases, with 17 bases between them. The CDR3 contains 16 residues. The CDR3 coding sequence is TGTGCCAGTAGTATTGATTTGGCAACCACGACCTACGAGCAGTACTTC. This codes for CASSIDLATTTYEQYF.

The gene calls are TRBV30 and TRBJ2-3; 12 nucleotides align to TRBD2. The junction had 7 bases not matched to a gene; V was cut back by 5 bases and J by 4 bases. Germline values: CDR1 GTSNPN, CDR2 SVGIG (reference sequence). The CDR3 is 15 residues long. CDR3 protein: CAWGQLAGGSDTQYF. The CDR3 DNA reads TGTGCCTGGGGCCAACTAGCGGGAGGTTCAGATACGCAGTATTTT.

This rearrangement joins TRBV30 to TRBJ2-3; no reliable D call. Trimming took 1 base from V and 2 from J, leaving 10 bases between them. CDR3 length: 14 amino acids. Germline V gives CDR1 GTSNPN, CDR2 SVGIG (reference sequence). The CDR3 sequence is CAWSAVSHTDTQYF. As DNA, the CDR3 is TGTGCCTGGAGTGCGGTCAGCCACACAGATACGCAGTATTTT.

This clone was found once. The CDR3: CASSLNHRGRGGEKLFF. For the CDR3, the DNA is TGTGCCAGCAGTTTGAATCATCGGGGCAGAGGAGGCGAAAAACTGTTTTTT. This chain links TRBV28 with TRBJ1-4; tentatively, D is TRBD1 (5 bases). V gave up 3 bases and J gave up 8 bases, with 22 bases separating them. Germline CDR1 reads MDHEN; CDR2 reads SYDVKM. The CDR3 contains 17 residues.

As regards this clone: The junction departs from germline at one end; a sequencing error may be responsible. The chain joins TRBV11-3 to TRBJ2-3; tentative D call: TRBD1 (5 bases). Germline V gives CDR1 SGHNT, CDR2 YENEEA. The CDR3 runs to 12 residues. This CDR3 is CASSLATGTQYF. In DNA, the CDR3 is TGTGCCAGCAGCTTGGCCACAGGTACGCAGTATTTT.

V gene TRBV5-1 combines with J gene TRBJ2-7; 9 bases match TRBD2. The CDR3 consists of 15 residues. Germline values: CDR1 SGHRS, CDR2 YFSETQ. Losses at the gene ends were 4 bases for V and 6 bases for J; bases not matched to a gene: 11. CDR3 coding DNA: TGCGCCAGCAGCCCTCGTGGTAGCGGGAGTGGCGAGCAGTACTTC. Protein sequence: CASSPRGSGSGEQYF.

J is TRBJ2-3 and V is TRBV11-2, with unresolved D. Deletions cut 6 bases from V and 6 bases from J, with 13 bases between. The CDR3 length is 13 residues. Per the germline V gene, CDR1 is SGHAT and CDR2 is FQNNGV. The CDR3 spells CASSRQVPDTQYF. The CDR3 bases are TGTGCCAGCAGTCGCCAAGTTCCGGATACGCAGTATTTT. The variable domain in full, completed from reference TRBV11-2 and TRBJ2-3, reads EAGVAQSPRYKIIEKRQSVAFWCNPISGHATLYWYQQILGQGPKLLIQFQNNGVVDDSQLPKDRFSAERLKGVDSTLKIQPAKLEDSAVYLCASSRQVPDTQYFGPGTRLTVL.

J is TRBJ1-1 and V is TRBV7-3; D gene ambiguous. Deletions cut 7 bases from V and 5 bases from J, with 14 bases between. In germline, CDR1 is SGHTA, CDR2 FQGTGA. CDR3 length: 13 residues. The CDR3 is CASKREMGTEAFF. The CDR3 DNA reads as TGTGCCAGCAAACGGGAGATGGGAACTGAAGCTTTCTTT.

The rearrangement joins TRBV28 to TRBJ2-7; unclear D gene. The V gene's germline CDR1 is MDHEN and CDR2 SYDVKM. This CDR3 comprises 13 residues. The germline V and J ends were trimmed by 5 bases and 0 bases, with 8 bases remaining between them. The CDR3 region is CASSPPRSYEQYF. The CDR3 DNA follows: TGTGCCAGCAGTCCCCCCCGCTCCTACGAGCAGTACTTC.

The genes are TRBV28 and TRBJ2-7, with 13 bases identical to TRBD2. CDR3 length: 14 amino acids. Germline-derived CDR1 and CDR2 are MDHEN and SYDVKM. The V gene end was trimmed by 7 bases and the J gene end by 4 bases; junction bases not matched to a gene: 4. The CDR3 region is CASKETSGRYEQYF. CDR3 coding DNA: TGTGCCAGCAAGGAGACTAGCGGGAGGTACGAGCAGTACTTC.

This chain uses TRBV9 with TRBJ1-1; D uncertain. Germline V gene sequence: CDR1 SGDLS, CDR2 YYNGEE. The CDR3 totals 14 residues. V was clipped by 0 bases and J by 4 bases, with 10 bases between them. CDR3 in amino acids: CASSVVTSATEAFF. CDR3 sequence (DNA): TGTGCCAGCAGCGTAGTAACCTCGGCCACTGAAGCTTTCTTT.